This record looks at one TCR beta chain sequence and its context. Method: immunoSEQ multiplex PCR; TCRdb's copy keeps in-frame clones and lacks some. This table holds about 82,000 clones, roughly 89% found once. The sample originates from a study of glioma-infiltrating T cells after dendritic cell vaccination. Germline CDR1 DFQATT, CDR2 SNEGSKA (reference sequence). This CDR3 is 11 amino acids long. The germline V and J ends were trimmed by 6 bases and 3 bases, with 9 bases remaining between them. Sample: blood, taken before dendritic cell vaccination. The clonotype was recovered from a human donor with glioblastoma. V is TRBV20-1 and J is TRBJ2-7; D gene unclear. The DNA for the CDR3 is TGCAGTGCCCAACATCTCTACGAGCAGTACTTC. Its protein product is CSAQHLYEQYF.